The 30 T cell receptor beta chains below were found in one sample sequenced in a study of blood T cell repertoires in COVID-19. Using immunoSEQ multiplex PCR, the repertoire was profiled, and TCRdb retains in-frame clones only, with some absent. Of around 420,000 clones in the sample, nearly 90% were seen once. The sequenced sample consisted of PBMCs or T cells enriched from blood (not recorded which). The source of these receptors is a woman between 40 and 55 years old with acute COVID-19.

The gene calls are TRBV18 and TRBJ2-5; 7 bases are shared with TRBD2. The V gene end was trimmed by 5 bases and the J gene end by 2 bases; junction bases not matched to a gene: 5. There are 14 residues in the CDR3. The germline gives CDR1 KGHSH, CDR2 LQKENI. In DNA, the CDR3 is TGTGCCAGCTCAGGCTCGGGGGGACAAGAGACCCAGTACTTC. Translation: CASSGSGGQETQYF.

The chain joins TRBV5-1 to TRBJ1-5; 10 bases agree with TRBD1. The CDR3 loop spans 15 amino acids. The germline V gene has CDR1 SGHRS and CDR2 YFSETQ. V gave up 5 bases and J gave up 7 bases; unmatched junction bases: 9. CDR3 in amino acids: CASRQGTGANQPQHF. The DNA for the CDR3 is TGCGCCAGCAGACAAGGGACAGGGGCGAACCAGCCCCAGCATTTT.

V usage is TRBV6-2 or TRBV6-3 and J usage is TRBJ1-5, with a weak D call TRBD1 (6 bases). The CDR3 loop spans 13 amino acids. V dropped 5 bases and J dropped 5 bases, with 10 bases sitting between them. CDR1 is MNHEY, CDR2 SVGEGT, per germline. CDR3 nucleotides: TGTGCCAGCAGTGACAACAGGGATCAGCCCCAGCATTTT. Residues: CASSDNRDQPQHF.

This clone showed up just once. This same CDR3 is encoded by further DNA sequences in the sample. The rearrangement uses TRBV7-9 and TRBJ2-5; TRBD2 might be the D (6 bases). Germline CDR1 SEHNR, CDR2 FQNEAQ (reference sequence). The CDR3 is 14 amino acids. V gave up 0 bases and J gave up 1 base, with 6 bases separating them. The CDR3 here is CASSLAGGQETQYF. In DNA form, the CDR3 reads TGTGCCAGCAGCTTAGCCGGGGGCCAAGAGACCCAGTACTTC.

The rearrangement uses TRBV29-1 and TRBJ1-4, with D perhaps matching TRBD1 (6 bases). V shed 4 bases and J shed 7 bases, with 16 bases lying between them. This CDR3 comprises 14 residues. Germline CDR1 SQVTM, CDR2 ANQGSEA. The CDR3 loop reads CSVAPTGVFEKLFF. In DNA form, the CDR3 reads TGCAGCGTTGCCCCGACAGGAGTTTTTGAAAAACTGTTTTTT.

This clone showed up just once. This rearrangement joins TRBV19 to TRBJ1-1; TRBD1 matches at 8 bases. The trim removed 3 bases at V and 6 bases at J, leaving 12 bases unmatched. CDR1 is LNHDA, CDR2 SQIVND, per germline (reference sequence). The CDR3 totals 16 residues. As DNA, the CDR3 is TGTGCCAGTAGTATTAATCCCGGCAGGGGGCTCGCTGAAGCTTTCTTT. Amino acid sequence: CASSINPGRGLAEAFF.

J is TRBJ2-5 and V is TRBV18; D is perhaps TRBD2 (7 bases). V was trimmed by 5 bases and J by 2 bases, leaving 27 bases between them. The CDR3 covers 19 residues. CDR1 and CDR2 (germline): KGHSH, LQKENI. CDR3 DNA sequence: TGTGCCAGCTCAGCACTTTCTCGCTCTACCGGGGGGCCTCAAGAGACCCAGTACTTC. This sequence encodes CASSALSRSTGGPQETQYF.

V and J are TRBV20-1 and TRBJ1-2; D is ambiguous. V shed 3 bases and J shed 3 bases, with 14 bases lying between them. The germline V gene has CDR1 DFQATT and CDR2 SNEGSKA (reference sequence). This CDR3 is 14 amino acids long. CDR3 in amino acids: CSASGSPTDYGYTF. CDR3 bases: TGCAGTGCTAGTGGGTCCCCCACTGACTATGGCTACACCTTC.

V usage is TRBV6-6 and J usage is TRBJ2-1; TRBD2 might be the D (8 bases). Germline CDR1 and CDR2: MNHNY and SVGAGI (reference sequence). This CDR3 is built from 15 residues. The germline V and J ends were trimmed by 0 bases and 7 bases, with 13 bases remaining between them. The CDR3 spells CASSYSSGGQNEQFF. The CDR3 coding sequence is TGTGCCAGCAGTTACTCAAGCGGGGGACAGAATGAGCAGTTCTTC.

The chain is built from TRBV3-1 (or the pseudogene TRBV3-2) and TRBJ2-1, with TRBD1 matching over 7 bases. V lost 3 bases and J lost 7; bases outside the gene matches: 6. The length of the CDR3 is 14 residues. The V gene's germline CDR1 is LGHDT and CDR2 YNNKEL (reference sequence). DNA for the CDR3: TGTGCCAGCAGCCAGCGACAGGGTTGGAATGAGCAGTTCTTC. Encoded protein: CASSQRQGWNEQFF.

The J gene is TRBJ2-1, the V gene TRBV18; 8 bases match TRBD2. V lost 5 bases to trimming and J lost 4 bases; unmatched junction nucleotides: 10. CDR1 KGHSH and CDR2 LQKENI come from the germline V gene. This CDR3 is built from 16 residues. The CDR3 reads CASSGSGLENYNEQFF. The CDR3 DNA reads TGTGCCAGCTCAGGCTCGGGACTAGAAAATTACAATGAGCAGTTCTTC.

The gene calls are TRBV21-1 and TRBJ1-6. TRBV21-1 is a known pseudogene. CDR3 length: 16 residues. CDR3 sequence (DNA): TGTGCCAGCAGCATAATGATCCAGCGGGCCAATTCACCCCTCCACTTT. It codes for CASSIMIQRANSPLHF.

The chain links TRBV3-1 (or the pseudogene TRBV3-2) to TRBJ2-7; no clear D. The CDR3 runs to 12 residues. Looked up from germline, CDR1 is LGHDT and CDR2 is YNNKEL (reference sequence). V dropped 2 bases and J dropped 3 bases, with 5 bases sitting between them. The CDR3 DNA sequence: TGTGCCAGCAGCCAAAGAGACTACGAGCAGTACTTC. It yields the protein CASSQRDYEQYF.

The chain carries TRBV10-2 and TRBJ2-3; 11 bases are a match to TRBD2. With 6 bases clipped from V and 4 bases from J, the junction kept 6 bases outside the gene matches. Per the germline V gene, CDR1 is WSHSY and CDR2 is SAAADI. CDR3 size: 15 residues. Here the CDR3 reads CASSIAGGGADTQYF. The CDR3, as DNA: TGCGCCAGCAGCATAGCGGGGGGGGGCGCAGATACGCAGTATTTT.

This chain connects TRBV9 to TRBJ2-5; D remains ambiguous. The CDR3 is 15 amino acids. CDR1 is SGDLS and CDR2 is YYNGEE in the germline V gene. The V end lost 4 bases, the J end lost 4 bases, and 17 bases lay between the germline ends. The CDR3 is CASSPRPSHRETQYF. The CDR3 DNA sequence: TGTGCCAGCAGCCCTAGACCAAGCCATCGAGAGACCCAGTACTTC.

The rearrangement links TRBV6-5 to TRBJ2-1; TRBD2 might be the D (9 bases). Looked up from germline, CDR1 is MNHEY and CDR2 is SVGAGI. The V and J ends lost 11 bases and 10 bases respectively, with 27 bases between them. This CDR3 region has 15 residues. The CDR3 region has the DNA TGTGCCTGCCGGCCGGGACAGGATCTAGCGGGGGAGCAGTTCTTC. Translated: CACRPGQDLAGEQFF.

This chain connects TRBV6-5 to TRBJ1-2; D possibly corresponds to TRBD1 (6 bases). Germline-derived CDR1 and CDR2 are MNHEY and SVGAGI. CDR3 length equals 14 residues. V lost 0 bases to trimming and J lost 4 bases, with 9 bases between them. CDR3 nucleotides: TGTGCCAGCAGTTACTCGATAGGGGGCTATGGCTACACCTTC. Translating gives CASSYSIGGYGYTF.

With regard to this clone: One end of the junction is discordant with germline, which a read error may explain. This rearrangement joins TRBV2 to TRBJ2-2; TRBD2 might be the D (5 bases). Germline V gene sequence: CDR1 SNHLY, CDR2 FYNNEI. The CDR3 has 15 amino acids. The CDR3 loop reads CASREGRENTGELFF. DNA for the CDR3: TGTGCCAGCAGAGAAGGACGGGAGAACACCGGGGAGCTGTTTTTT.

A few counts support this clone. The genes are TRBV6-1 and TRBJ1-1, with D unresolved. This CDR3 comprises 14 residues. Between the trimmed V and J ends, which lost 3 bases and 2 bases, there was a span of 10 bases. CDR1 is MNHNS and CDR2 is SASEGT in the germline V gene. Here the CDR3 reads CASSDNPVNTEAFF. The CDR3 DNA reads TGTGCCAGCAGTGACAACCCGGTTAACACTGAAGCTTTCTTT.

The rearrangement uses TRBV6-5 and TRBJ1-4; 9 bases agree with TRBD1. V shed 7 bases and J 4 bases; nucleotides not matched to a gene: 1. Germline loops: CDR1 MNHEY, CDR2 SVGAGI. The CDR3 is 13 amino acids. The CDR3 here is CASTTGGNEKLFF. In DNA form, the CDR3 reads TGTGCCAGCACGACAGGGGGTAATGAAAAACTGTTTTTT.

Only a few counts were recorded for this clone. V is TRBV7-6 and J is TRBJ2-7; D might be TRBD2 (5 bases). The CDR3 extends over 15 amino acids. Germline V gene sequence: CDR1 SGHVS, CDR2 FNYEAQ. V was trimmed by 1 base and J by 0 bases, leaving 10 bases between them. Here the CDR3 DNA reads TGTGCCAGCAGCTTAGATGCGGGTCGCTCCTACGAGCAGTACTTC. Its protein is CASSLDAGRSYEQYF.

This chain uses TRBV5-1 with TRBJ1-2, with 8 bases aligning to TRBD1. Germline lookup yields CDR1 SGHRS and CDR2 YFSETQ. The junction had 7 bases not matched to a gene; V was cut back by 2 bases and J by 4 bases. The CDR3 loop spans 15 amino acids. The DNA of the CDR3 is TGCGCCAGCAGCTTTACCGGGACAGGAATCTATGGCTACACCTTC. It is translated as CASSFTGTGIYGYTF.

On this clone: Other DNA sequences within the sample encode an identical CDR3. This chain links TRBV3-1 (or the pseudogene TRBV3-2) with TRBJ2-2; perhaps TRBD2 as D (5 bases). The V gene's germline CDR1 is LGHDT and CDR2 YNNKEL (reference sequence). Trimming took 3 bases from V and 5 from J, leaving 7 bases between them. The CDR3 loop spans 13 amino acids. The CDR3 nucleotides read TGTGCCAGCAGCCAGGGGAGAACCGGGGAGCTGTTTTTT. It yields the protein CASSQGRTGELFF.

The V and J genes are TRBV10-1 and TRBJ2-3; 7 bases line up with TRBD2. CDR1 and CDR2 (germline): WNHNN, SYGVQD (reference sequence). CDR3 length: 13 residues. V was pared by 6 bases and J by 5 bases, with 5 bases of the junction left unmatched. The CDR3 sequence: CASSWTRIDTQYF. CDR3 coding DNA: TGCGCCAGCAGCTGGACTAGAATAGATACGCAGTATTTT.

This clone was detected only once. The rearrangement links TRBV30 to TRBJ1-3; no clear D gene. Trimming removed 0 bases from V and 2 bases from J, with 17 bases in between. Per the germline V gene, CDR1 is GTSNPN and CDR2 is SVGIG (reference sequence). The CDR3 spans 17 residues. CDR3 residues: CAWSVQSFGVAGNTIYF. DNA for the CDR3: TGTGCCTGGAGTGTACAGAGTTTCGGGGTGGCTGGAAACACCATATATTTT.

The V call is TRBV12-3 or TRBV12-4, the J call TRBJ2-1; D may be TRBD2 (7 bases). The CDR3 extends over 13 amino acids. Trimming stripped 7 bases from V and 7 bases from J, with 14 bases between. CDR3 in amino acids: CASIWGGSNEQFF. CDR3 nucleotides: TGTGCCAGCATCTGGGGGGGCTCAAATGAGCAGTTCTTC.

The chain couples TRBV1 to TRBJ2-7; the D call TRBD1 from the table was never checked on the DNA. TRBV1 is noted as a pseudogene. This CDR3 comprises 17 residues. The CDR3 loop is CTSSRHRGTANHYEQYF. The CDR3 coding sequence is TGCACCAGCAGCCGACACCGGGGGACAGCTAATCACTACGAGCAGTACTTC.

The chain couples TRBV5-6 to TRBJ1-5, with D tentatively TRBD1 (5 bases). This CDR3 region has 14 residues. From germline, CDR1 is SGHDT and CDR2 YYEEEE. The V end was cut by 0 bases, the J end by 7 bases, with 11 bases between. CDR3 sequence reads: CASSLGGYRQPQHF. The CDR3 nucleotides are TGTGCCAGCAGCTTGGGGGGATACAGGCAGCCCCAGCATTTT. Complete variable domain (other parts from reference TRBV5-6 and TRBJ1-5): DAGVTQSPTHLIKTRGQQVTLRCSPKSGHDTVSWYQQALGQGPQFIFQYYEEEERQRGNFPDRFSGHQFPNYSSELNVNALLLGDSALYLCASSLGGYRQPQHFGDGTRLSIL.

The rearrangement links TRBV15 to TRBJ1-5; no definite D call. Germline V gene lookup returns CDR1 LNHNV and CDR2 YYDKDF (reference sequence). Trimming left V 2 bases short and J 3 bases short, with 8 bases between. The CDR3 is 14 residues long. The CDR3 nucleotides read TGTGCCACCAGCAGATCCCGAGACAATCAGCCCCAGCATTTT. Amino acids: CATSRSRDNQPQHF.

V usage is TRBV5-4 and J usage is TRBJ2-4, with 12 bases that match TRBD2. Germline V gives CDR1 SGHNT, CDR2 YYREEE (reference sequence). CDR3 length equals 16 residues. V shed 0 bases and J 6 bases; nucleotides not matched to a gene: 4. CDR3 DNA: TGTGCCAGCAGCTTGGGACTAGCGGGGGAGGTAAACATTCAGTACTTC. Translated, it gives CASSLGLAGEVNIQYF. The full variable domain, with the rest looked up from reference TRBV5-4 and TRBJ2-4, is ETGVTQSPTHLIKTRGQQVTLRCSSQSGHNTVSWYQQALGQGPQFIFQYYREEENGRGNFPPRFSGLQFPNYSSELNVNALELDDSALYLCASSLGLAGEVNIQYFGAGTRLSVL.